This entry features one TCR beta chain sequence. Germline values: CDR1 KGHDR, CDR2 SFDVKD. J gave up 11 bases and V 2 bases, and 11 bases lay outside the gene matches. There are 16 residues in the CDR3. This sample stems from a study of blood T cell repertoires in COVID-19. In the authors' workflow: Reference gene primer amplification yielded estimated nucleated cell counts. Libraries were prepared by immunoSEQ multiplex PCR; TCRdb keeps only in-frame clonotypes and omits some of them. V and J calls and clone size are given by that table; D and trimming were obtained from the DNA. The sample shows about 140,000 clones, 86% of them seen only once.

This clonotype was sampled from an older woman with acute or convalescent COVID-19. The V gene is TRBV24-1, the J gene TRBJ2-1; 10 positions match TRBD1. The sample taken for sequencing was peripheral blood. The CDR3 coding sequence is TGTGCCACCAGTGATTCCCGGACAGGGGGAAACCCCAAGCAGTTCTTC. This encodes CATSDSRTGGNPKQFF.